This T cell receptor beta chain was observed in a study of cytomegalovirus exposure and HLA in healthy donors. The PCR ran on 60 Vbeta and 13 Jbeta primers. Libraries were prepared by immunoSEQ multiplex PCR; TCRdb keeps only in-frame clonotypes and omits some of them. The sample has 130,000 or so clones; roughly four fifths are singletons. The length of the CDR3 is 15 residues. Germline lookup yields CDR1 LGHNA and CDR2 YNFKEQ. V was cut by 0 bases and J by 0 bases, with 3 bases left in between. Study-level points and caveats: V- and J-gene trimming of TCR beta was linked (in a later analysis) to a missense DCLRE1C variant. Previous analysis showed most TCR beta V segments were productive about 87% or about 30% of the time. Further analysis was carried out later, and it showed several of the most significant clusters appearing linked to common viral pathogens. Listed as cytomegalovirus-associated were 150 or so TCR beta chains.

Concerning this clone: As yet, its antigen is unknown.

The origin of this receptor is a woman in her 40s in good health and CMV-seronegative. What was sequenced was PBMCs. The chain uses TRBV4-2 and TRBJ2-6, with D unresolved. The CDR3 spells CASSQDSSGANVLTF. Written as DNA, the CDR3 is TGTGCCAGCAGCCAAGACAGCTCTGGGGCCAACGTCCTGACTTTC.